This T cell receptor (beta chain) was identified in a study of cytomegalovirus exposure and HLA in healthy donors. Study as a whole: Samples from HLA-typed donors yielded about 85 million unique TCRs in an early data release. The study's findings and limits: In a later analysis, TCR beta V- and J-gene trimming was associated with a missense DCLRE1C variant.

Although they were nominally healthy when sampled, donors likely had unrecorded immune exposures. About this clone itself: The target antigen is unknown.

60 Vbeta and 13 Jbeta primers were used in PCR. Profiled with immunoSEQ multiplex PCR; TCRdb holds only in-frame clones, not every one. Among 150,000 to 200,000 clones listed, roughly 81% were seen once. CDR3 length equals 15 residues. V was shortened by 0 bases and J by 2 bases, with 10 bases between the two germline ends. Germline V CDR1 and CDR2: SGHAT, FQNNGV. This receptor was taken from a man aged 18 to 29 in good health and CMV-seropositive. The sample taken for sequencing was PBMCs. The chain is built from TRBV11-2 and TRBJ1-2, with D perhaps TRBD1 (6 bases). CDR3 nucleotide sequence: TGTGCCAGCAGCTTAGAGTACGGACAGAACTATGGCTACACCTTC. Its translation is CASSLEYGQNYGYTF.